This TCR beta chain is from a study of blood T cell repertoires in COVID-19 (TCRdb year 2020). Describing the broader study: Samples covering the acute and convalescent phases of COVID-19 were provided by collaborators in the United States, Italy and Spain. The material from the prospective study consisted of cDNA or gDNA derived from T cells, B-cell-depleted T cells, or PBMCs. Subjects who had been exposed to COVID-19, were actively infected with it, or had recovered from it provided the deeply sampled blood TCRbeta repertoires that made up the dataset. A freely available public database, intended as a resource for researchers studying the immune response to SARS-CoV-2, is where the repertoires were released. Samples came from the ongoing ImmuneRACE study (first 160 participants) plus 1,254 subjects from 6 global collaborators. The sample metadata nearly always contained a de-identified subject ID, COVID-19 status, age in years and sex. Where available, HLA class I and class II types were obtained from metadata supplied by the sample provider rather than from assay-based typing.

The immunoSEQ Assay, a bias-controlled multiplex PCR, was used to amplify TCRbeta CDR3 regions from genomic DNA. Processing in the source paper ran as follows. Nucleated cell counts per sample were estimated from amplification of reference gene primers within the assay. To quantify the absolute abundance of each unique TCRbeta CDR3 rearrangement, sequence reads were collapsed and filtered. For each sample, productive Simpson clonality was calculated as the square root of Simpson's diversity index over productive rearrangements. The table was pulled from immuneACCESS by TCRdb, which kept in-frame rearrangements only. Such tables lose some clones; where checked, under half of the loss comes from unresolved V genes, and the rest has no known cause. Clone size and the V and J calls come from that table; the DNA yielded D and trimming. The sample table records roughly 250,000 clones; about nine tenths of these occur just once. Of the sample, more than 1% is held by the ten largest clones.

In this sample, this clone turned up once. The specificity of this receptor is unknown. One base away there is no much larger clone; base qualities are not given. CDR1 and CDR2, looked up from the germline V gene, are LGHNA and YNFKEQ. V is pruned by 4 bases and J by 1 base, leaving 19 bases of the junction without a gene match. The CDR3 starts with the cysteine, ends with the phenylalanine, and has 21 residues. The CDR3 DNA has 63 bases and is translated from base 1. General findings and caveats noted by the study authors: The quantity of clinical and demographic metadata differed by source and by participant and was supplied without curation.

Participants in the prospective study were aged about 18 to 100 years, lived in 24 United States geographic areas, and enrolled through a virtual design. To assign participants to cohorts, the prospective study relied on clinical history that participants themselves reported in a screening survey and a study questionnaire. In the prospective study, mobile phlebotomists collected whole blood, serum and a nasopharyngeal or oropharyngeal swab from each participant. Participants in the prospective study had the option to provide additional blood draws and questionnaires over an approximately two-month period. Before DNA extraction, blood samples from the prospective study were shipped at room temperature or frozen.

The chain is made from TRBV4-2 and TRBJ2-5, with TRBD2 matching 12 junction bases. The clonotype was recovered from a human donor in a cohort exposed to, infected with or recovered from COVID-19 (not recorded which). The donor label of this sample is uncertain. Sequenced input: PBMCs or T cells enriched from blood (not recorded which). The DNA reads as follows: TGTGCCAGCAGCCCCCTAAGAATGAGGCTAGCGGGGGGGCCGGTCCAAGAGACCCAGTACTTC. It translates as CASSPLRMRLAGGPVQETQYF.